This entry is about one TCR beta chain. The antigen it recognizes is unknown. One base away there is no much larger clone; base qualities are not given. These data are taken from a study of blood T cell repertoires in COVID-19 (dated by TCRdb to the early 2020s). A note on the overall study: Samples from collaborators originated in the United States, Italy and Spain and spanned both the acute and convalescent phases of COVID-19. The material from the prospective study consisted of cDNA or gDNA derived from T cells, B-cell-depleted T cells, or PBMCs. The dataset comprised deeply sampled blood TCRbeta repertoires from subjects exposed to, actively infected with, or recovered from COVID-19. The repertoires were released in a freely available public database intended as a resource for research on the immune response to SARS-CoV-2. The samples were drawn from two sources: the first 160 participants of the ongoing ImmuneRACE study, and about 1,300 subjects contributed by 6 global collaborators. Sample metadata almost always included a de-identified subject ID, COVID-19 status, age in years and sex. Where available, HLA class I and class II types were obtained from metadata supplied by the sample provider rather than from assay-based typing.

Counted from cysteine to phenylalanine, this CDR3 has 13 amino acids. Only CDR3 DNA remains: 39 bases, in frame from the first base. For CDR1 and CDR2, the germline V gene (reference sequence) lists LGHDT and YNNKEL. V is shortened by 5 bases, J by 1 base, and the region joining them spans 7 bases. Each collaborating institution followed its own protocols to collect whole blood in K2EDTA tubes. For TCRbeta analysis, collaborators shipped samples as frozen whole blood, isolated PBMCs, or DNA extracted from either of those sample types. TCRbeta CDR3 regions were amplified from genomic DNA using the immunoSEQ Assay, a bias-controlled multiplex PCR. The study's own analysis went as follows. The number of nucleated cells in each sample was estimated by amplification of reference gene primers within the assay. To quantify the absolute abundance of each unique TCRbeta CDR3 rearrangement, sequence reads were collapsed and filtered. For each sample, productive Simpson clonality was calculated as the square root of Simpson's diversity index over productive rearrangements. TCRdb took this table from immuneACCESS and kept in-frame rearrangements with V and J called. Such tables lack part of the clones; where checked against another copy, unresolved V genes explain under half of the gap, and the rest is unexplained. V and J calls and clone size follow that table, whereas D and trimming were derived from the DNA. The sample data list 150,000 to 180,000 clones, and about 73% of these were observed just once. The ten most abundant clones make up roughly 1.5% of the sample.

Beyond this particular receptor, the publication reports: The quantity of clinical and demographic metadata differed by source and by participant and was supplied without curation.

The receptor chain draws on TRBV3-1 (or the pseudogene TRBV3-2) and TRBJ2-3; TRBD2 might be the D gene, on 6 matching bases. The sequence came from a man older than 75 with acute or convalescent COVID-19. What was sequenced was peripheral blood. The DNA reads as follows: TGTGCCAGCAGCTGGGGGGGCACAGATACGCAGTATTTT. It translates to CASSWGGTDTQYF.